This entry features one T cell receptor (beta chain) sequence. What antigen it recognizes has not been identified. Per-nucleotide qualities are absent, and no much larger clonotype sits a single base away. The data were taken from a study of shared clonotypes between healthy human individuals (dated by TCRdb to 2020 to 2021). Notes on the research overall: A couple of women and a few men aged 18 to 49 years were included in the cohort. To increase sequencing depth and limit assay-specific biases, TCR repertoire library preparation and sequencing were carried out by different laboratories using diverse techniques. Per donor, leukapheresis produced somewhere between about 0.9 and 9.5 billion PBMCs. For each donor, three plates each were used for CD4 naive and CD4 memory, two plates were used for CD8 naive, and one plate was used for CD8 memory. Blood TCR repertoires of about 5 healthy adults were deeply sequenced to estimate repertoire size and the extent of clonotype sharing between individuals.

The donors were healthy, HIV-negative adults who had no recently reported acute infections or vaccinations. Every donor was a Caucasian adult living in Nashville, Tennessee, USA. CD4+ T cells were enriched by magnetic negative selection, after which naive cells were positively selected on CD45RA and the negative fraction was taken as the memory subset. Blood was obtained by leukapheresis, after which PBMCs were separated by Ficoll-Histopaque density gradient centrifugation and cryopreserved in liquid nitrogen vapor phase. Analytical flow cytometry was used to check the purity and quantity of each magnetically sorted T cell population. Genomic DNA was isolated from every sorted fraction and measured by UV absorbance on a Nanodrop 2000c. Study-wide conclusions, independent of this receptor: Naive subsets generally had larger estimated clonotype richness than memory subsets. Even with the large sequencing depth, rarefaction of the sorted-subset datasets indicated that sequencing was incomplete. When a few donors were compared, the shared fraction of clonotypes was roughly 4.8% for naive CD4, 3.5% to 4% for naive CD8, more than 2% for memory CD4, and under 0.5% for memory CD8. Sampling was limited to blood, and TCR repertoires in tissue likely differ from TCR repertoires in blood. Pairwise subsampling led to the expectation that sequencing depth would affect the degree of clonotype sharing among donors. Higher generation probabilities were observed for clonotypes shared by all four sorted-subset donors than for non-shared clonotypes. Because the study included only a small number of donors, the genetic and exposure-history diversity represented was limited.

Counted from cysteine to phenylalanine, this CDR3 has 15 amino acids. Just CDR3 DNA is preserved here, 45 bases in frame from base 1. V is trimmed back by 0 bases and J by 4 bases, and the junction contains 5 bases that no gene match accounts for. The germline V gene (reference sequence) specifies SGHNT as CDR1 and YYREEE as CDR2. Using the deep immunoSEQ assay, multiplex PCR amplified TCR CDR3 regions from genomic DNA. For each cell subset, the extracted genomic DNA was distributed evenly across all wells of several immunoSEQ 96-well plates, and each plate served as one replicate. For sorted subsets, 150 to 250 ng genomic DNA, equal to approximately 30,000 T cell genomes, was loaded into each replicate PCR. Purified libraries were measured with a Qubit 3.0 fluorometer, size-checked on a Bioanalyzer 2100, and measured again with the KAPA Library Quantification kit. A separate single-read 150-cycle Illumina NextSeq 550 flow cell was used to sequence each immunoSEQ 96-well plate. The authors' pipeline ran thus. The immunoSEQ output contained only junctional sequences without quality scores, so filtering could not match that applied to full-length reads. To assign V/J genes and CDR3, sequences were annotated using PyIR, a Python wrapper for IgBLAST v1.9, with IMGT germline references. Any read was removed if the V/J assignment was weak (E-value above 1e-6), the CDR3 was missing, or the read contained stop codons, out-of-frame junctions, or ambiguous translated residues. V3J clonotypes were defined as sequences sharing an identical inferred V gene, J gene, and CDR3 amino acid sequence. The percentage overlap between two repertoires was calculated by dividing the number of shared unique clonotypes by the size of the smaller repertoire. RTK rarefaction, the Chao1 estimator, and Recon v2.1 estimates of unobserved clonotypes were used to assess repertoire richness. Generation probabilities were computed with OLGA for all TCRbeta clonotypes obtained by the gDNA method from several donors. The source is immuneACCESS, and TCRdb retained only in-frame sequences with V and J called. Part of the clones is not carried over; for the studies checked, unresolved V genes explain less than half of this, and the remainder is unexplained. V and J calls and clone size are as listed in that table; D and trimming were resolved from the DNA. This sample gives 650,000 to 800,000 clones in total; just under 75% of them show up just once. Under 2% of the sample comes from the top ten.

Sequenced material: memory CD4+ T cells sorted from blood. The sample's cell subset or site label, in plain terms: CD45RA-negative fraction. This clonotype was sampled from a woman in her thirties in good health. The chain joins TRBV5-4 to TRBJ2-7; 9 middle bases align to TRBD1. The DNA sequence reads TGTGCCAGCAGCTTGGCCGAACAGGGGGCTTACGAGCAGTACTTC. This gives the protein CASSLAEQGAYEQYF.